This TCR beta chain comes out of a study of blood T cell repertoires in COVID-19. Overall study context: There were acute and convalescent COVID-19 samples, and they came from the United States, Italy and Spain.

The CDR3 runs to 17 residues. Germline CDR1 SGHVS, CDR2 FQNEAQ. The V and J ends lost 2 bases and 5 bases, in that order; junction bases with no gene match: 10. The protocol was immunoSEQ multiplex PCR, while the TCRdb copy is restricted to in-frame clones and leaves out a portion. The sample includes about 170,000 clones, 84% of them seen just once. This clonotype originated in a man between 65 and 80 years old with active or convalescent COVID-19. The gene calls are TRBV7-8 and TRBJ2-2, with 8 bases lining up with TRBD2. Sequencing used peripheral blood. Written as DNA, the CDR3 is TGTGCCAGCAGCTTATCGGGAGGGAACGGCGGGACCGGGGAGCTGTTTTTT. Translating gives CASSLSGGNGGTGELFF.